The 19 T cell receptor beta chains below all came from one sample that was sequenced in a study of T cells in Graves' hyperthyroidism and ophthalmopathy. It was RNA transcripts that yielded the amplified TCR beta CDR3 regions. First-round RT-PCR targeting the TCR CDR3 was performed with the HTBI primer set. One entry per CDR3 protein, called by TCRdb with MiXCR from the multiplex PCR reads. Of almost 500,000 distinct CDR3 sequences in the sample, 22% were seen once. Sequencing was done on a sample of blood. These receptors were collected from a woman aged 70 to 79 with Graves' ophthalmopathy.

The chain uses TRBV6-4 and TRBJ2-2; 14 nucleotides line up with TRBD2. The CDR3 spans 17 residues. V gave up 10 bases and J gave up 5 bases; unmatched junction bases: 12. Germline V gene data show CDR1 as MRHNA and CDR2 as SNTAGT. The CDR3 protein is CATSGLAGGEWTGELFF. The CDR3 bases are TGTGCCACCTCCGGACTAGCGGGAGGAGAATGGACCGGGGAGCTGTTTTTT.

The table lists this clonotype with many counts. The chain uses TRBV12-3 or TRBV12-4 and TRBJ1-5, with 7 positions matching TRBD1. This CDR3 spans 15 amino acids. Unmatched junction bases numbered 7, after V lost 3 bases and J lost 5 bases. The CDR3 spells CASSFRTGGYQPQHF. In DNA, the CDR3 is TGTGCCAGCAGTTTTAGGACAGGAGGATATCAGCCCCAGCATTTT.

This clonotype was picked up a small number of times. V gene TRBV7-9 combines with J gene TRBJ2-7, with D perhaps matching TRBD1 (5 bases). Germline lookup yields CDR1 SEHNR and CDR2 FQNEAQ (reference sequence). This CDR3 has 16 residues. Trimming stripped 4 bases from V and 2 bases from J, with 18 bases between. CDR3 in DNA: TGTGCCAGCAGCTATGCCCAATCTAAGGGGACCTACGAGCAGTACTTC. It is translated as CASSYAQSKGTYEQYF.

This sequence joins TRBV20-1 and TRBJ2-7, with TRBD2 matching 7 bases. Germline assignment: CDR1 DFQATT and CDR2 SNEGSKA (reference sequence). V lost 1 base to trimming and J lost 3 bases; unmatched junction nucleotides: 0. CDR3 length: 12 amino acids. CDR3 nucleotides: TGCAGTGCTAGAGGGACTAGCTACGAGCAGTACTTC. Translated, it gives CSARGTSYEQYF.

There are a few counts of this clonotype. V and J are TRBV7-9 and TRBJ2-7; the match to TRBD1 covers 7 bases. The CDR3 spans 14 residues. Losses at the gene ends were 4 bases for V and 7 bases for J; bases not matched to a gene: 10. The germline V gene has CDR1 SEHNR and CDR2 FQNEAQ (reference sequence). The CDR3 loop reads CASSYGQAPMEQYF. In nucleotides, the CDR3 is TGTGCCAGCAGCTATGGACAGGCACCCATGGAGCAGTACTTC.

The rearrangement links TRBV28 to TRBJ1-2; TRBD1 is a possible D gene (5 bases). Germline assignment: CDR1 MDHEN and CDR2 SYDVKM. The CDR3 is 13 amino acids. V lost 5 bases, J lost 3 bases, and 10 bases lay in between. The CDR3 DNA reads TGTGCCAGCAGTACCGGGACCGACTATGGCTACACCTTC. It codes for CASSTGTDYGYTF.

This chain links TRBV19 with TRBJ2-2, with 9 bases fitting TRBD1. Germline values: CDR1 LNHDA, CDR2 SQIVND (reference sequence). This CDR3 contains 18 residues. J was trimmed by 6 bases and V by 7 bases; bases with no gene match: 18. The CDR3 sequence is CASTPTRSLGQGAGELFF. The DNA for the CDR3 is TGTGCCAGTACCCCCACCCGGAGTTTGGGACAGGGAGCCGGGGAGCTGTTTTTT. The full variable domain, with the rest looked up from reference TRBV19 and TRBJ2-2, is DGGITQSPKYLFRKEGQNVTLSCEQNLNHDAMYWYRQDPGQGLRLIYYSQIVNDFQKGDIAEGYSVSREKKESFPLTVTSAQKNPTAFYLCASTPTRSLGQGAGELFFGEGSRLTVL.

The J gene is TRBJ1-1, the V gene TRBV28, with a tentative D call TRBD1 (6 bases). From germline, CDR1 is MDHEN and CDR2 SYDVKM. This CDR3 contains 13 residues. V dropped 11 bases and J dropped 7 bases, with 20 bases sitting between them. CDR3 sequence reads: CACTQGAPVEAFF. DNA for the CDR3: TGTGCCTGCACACAGGGCGCACCGGTTGAAGCTTTCTTT.

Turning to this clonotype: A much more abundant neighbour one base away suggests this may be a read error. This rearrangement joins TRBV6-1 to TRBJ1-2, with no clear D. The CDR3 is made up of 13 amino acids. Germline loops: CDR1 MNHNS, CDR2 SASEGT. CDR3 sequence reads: CACSERVIYGYTF. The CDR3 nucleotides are TGTGCCTGCAGTGAAAGAGTTATCTATGGCTACACCTTC.

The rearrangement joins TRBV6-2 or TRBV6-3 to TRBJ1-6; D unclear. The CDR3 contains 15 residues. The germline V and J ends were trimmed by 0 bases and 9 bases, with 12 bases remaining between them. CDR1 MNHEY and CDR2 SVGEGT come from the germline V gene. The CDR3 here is CASSYSSGTGSPLHF. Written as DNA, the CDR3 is TGTGCCAGCAGTTACTCGTCGGGAACCGGTTCACCCCTCCACTTT.

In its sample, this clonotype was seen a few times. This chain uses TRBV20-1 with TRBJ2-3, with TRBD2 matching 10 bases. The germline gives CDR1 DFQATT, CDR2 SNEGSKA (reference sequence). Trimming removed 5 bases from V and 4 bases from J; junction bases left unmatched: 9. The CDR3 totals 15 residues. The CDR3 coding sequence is TGCAGTGCTCCTTCAGCGGGAGGGAGGTCAGATACGCAGTATTTT. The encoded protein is CSAPSAGGRSDTQYF.

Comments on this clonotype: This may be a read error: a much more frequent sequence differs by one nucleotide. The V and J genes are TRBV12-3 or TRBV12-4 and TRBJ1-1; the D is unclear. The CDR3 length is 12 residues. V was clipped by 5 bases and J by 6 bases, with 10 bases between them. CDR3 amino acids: CASSEVMAEAFF. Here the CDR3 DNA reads TGTGCCAGCAGTGAAGTGATGGCTGAAGCTTTCTTT.

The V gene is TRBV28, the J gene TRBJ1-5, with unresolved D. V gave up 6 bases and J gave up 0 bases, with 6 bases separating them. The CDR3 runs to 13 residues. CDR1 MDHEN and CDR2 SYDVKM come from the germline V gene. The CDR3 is CASRMSSNQPQHF. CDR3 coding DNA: TGTGCCAGCAGGATGAGTAGCAATCAGCCCCAGCATTTT. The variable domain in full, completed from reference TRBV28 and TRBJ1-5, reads DVKVTQSSRYLVKRTGEKVFLECVQDMDHENMFWYRQDPGLGLRLIYFSYDVKMKEKGDIPEGYSVSREKKERFSLILESASTNQTSMYLCASRMSSNQPQHFGDGTRLSIL.

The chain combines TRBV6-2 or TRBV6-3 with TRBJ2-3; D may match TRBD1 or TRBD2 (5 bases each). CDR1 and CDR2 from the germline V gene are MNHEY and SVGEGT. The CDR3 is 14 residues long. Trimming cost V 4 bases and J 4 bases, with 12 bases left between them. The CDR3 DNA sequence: TGTGCCAGCAGTTCTGGTCGGGGCGCAGATACGCAGTATTTT. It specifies CASSSGRGADTQYF.

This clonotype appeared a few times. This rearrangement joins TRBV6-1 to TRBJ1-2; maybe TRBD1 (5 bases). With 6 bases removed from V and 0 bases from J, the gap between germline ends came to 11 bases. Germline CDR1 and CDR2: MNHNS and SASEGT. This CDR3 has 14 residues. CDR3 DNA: TGTGCCAGCAGCAAGACAGTATCTAACTATGGCTACACCTTC. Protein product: CASSKTVSNYGYTF.

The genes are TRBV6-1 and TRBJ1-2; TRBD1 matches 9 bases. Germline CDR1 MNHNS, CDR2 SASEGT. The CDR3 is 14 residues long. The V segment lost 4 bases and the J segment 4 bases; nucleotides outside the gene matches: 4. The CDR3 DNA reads TGTGCCAGCAGTGCCCGGGACAGGGCCTATGGCTACACCTTC. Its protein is CASSARDRAYGYTF.

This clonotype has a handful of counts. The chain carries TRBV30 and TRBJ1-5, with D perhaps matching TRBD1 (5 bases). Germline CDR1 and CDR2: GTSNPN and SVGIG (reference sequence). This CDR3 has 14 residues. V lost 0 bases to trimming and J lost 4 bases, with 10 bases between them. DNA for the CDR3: TGTGCCTGGAGTGTTGGGGGTCAGAATCAGCCCCAGCATTTT. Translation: CAWSVGGQNQPQHF.

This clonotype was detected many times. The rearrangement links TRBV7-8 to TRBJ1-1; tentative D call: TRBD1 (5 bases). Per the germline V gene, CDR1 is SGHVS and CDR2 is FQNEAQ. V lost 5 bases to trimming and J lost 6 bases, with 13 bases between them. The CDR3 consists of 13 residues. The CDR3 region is CASSPGTSAEAFF. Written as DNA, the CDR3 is TGTGCCAGCAGCCCCGGGACGTCGGCTGAAGCTTTCTTT.

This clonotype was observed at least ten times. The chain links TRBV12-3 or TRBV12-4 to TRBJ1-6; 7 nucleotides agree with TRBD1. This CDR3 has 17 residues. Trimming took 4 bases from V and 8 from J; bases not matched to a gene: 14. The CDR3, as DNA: TGTGCCAGCAGTTGGCGACAGGGTATGGGTAAGGATTCACCCCTCCACTTT. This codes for CASSWRQGMGKDSPLHF.